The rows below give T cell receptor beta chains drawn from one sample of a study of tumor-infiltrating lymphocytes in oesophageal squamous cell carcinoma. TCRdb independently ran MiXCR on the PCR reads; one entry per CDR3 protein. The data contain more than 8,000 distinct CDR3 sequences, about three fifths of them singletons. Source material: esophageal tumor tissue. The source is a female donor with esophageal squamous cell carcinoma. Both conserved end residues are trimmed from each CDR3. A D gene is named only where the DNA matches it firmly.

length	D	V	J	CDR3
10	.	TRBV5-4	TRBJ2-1	ASSLDRTGKY
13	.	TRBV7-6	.	ASSLAIGTTNEQF
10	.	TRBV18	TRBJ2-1	ASSPQSEEQF
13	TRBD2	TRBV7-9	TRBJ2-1	ASRKGLAGDNEQF
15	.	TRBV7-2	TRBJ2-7	ASSSPVGGRGSDEQY
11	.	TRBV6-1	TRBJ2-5	ASSTRTSGTQY
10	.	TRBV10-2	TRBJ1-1	ASSEANTEAF
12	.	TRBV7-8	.	ASSLVGGGSEQF
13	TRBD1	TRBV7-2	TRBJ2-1	ASMPGTGRHNEQF
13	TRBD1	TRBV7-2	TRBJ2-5	ASSRQGASNSPLH
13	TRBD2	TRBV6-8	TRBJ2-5	ASSSQRGIAGPQY
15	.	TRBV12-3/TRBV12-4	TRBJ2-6	ASSLAGQSAGANVLT
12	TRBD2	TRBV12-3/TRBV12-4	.	ASSLAGEVNEQF